These T cell receptor beta chains were read from a single sample in a study of immune evolution from preneoplasia to lung adenocarcinoma. The data were produced by immunoSEQ multiplex PCR, yet TCRdb's version contains in-frame clones alone and is incomplete. The sample lists about 14,000 clones; roughly 78% were seen once. What was sequenced was FFPE minimally invasive lung adenocarcinoma tissue. These receptors originate from a person aged 65-85 years with lung adenocarcinoma. CDR3s include the opening cysteine and the closing phenylalanine or tryptophan. A D gene is named only where the DNA matches it firmly. Part of the rows lack a size; the others show once, few, many or a class for expanded clones.

j_call | d_call | clone_size | v_call | cdr3_aa | cdr3_nt
TRBJ1-2 | TRBD1 | . | TRBV2 | CASSLKGAGGYTF | TGTGCCAGCAGCCTAAAGGGGGCGGGAGGCTACACCTTC
TRBJ2-2 | TRBD2 | . | TRBV9 | CASSKTSGRLLAGELFF | TGTGCCAGCAGCAAGACTAGCGGGAGGCTGTTGGCCGGGGAGCTGTTTTTT
TRBJ1-5 | . | . | TRBV21-1 | CASTGAGGISSNQPQHF | TGTGCCAGCACCGGGGCAGGTGGGATTTCGAGCAATCAGCCCCAGCATTTT
TRBJ2-3 | TRBD2 | . | TRBV10-1 | CARTQPQGGRTHTDTQYF | TGCGCCAGGACTCAACCCCAGGGCGGGAGGACCCACACAGATACGCAGTATTTT
TRBJ2-2 | TRBD1 | . | TRBV29-1 | CSVELPGQGNTGELFF | TGCAGCGTTGAATTACCGGGACAGGGTAATACCGGGGAGCTGTTTTTT
TRBJ1-2 | . | . | TRBV19 | CATPGQYYGYTF | TGTGCCACCCCGGGACAATACTATGGCTACACCTTC
TRBJ2-1 | TRBD1 | . | TRBV27 | CASGLGQGESDEQFF | TGTGCCAGCGGGCTAGGACAGGGGGAAAGTGATGAGCAGTTCTTC
TRBJ1-1 | TRBD1 | . | TRBV2 | CASSEGTGLEAFF | TGTGCCAGCAGTGAAGGGACAGGGCTTGAAGCTTTCTTT
TRBJ1-2 | . | . | TRBV5-1 | CASSPGPGNYGYTF | TGCGCCAGCAGCCCGGGTCCAGGGAACTATGGCTACACCTTC
TRBJ2-3 | . | once | TRBV12-5 | CASGSWGTDTQYF | TGTGCTAGTGGGAGCTGGGGCACAGATACGCAGTATTTT
TRBJ2-1 | TRBD2 | . | TRBV4-2 | CASSQGLAVSSYNEQFF | TGTGCCAGCAGCCAGGGACTAGCGGTGAGCTCCTACAATGAGCAGTTCTTC
TRBJ2-5 | TRBD2 | . | TRBV5-6 | CASSLGLAGELQETQYF | TGTGCCAGCAGCTTAGGGCTAGCGGGAGAACTCCAAGAGACCCAGTACTTC
TRBJ2-7 | TRBD2 | . | TRBV7-2 | CASSLGTSAYEQYF | TGTGCCAGCAGCTTAGGGACTAGTGCCTACGAGCAGTACTTC
TRBJ2-3 | . | . | TRBV30 | CAWSWREADTQYF | TGTGCCTGGAGTTGGCGGGAAGCAGATACGCAGTATTTT
TRBJ1-2 | . | . | TRBV27 | CASSDSTNYGYTF | TGTGCCAGCTCCGACAGCACTAACTATGGCTACACCTTC
TRBJ2-7 | . | . | TRBV29-1 | CSVRDAGEQYF | TGCAGCGTTCGAGATGCGGGGGAGCAGTACTTC
TRBJ1-4 | TRBD1 | . | TRBV7-9 | CASSSLTGQRDNEKLFF | TGTGCCAGCAGCTCCCTGACGGGACAGCGAGATAATGAAAAACTGTTTTTT
TRBJ1-5 | . | large | TRBV27 | CASSLRGLGNQPQHF | TGTGCCAGCAGTTTAAGGGGGTTGGGCAATCAGCCCCAGCATTTT
TRBJ2-7 | . | . | TRBV28 | CATGGSYEQYF | TGTGCCACCGGAGGGTCCTACGAGCAGTACTTC
TRBJ1-1 | . | . | TRBV20-1 | CSASPLAEAFF | TGCAGTGCGAGTCCTTTGGCTGAAGCTTTCTTT
TRBJ1-1 | TRBD1 | . | TRBV6-1 | CASSKGGRATEAFF | TGTGCCAGCAGTAAAGGGGGCAGGGCCACTGAAGCTTTCTTT
TRBJ2-3 | TRBD1 | . | TRBV30 | CAWSVSGTGGADTQYF | TGTGCCTGGAGTGTAAGTGGGACAGGGGGCGCAGATACGCAGTATTTT
TRBJ1-2 | . | once | TRBV30 | CAWSDATGSEYYGYTF | TGTGCCTGGAGTGACGCGACCGGATCGGAGTACTATGGCTACACCTTC
TRBJ1-6 | . | . | TRBV6-5 | CASSYSVGNNSPLHF | TGTGCCAGCAGTTACTCGGTGGGAAATAATTCACCCCTCCACTTT
TRBJ2-2 | . | . | TRBV18 | CASSPSGTHTGELFF | TGTGCCAGCTCACCGTCCGGGACACACACCGGGGAGCTGTTTTTT
TRBJ2-3 | TRBD2 | . | TRBV11-1 | CASSLAVTSSQDTQYF | TGTGCCAGCAGCTTAGCGGTGACTAGCTCTCAAGATACGCAGTATTTT
TRBJ1-5 | . | . | TRBV28 | CASKGVADHHQPQHF | TGTGCCAGCAAAGGGGTCGCCGACCATCATCAGCCCCAGCATTTT
TRBJ1-6 | TRBD1 | . | TRBV5-4 | CASSLEGQGSPLHF | TGTGCCAGCAGCCTAGAAGGACAGGGTTCACCCCTCCACTTT
TRBJ2-1 | TRBD2 | . | TRBV6-6 | CASIPSGGGAAEQFF | TGTGCCAGCATCCCGTCCGGCGGGGGGGCCGCTGAGCAGTTCTTC
TRBJ1-2 | . | . | TRBV30 | CAWSLWNYGYTF | TGTGCCTGGAGTTTGTGGAACTATGGCTACACCTTC
TRBJ1-2 | TRBD1 | . | TRBV6-6 | CASRRTGGDGYTF | TGTGCCAGCAGGCGGACAGGGGGCGACGGCTACACCTTC
TRBJ2-5 | TRBD2 | once | TRBV19 | CATKGLAGGRYETQYF | TGTGCCACTAAGGGACTAGCGGGAGGACGTTATGAGACCCAGTACTTC
TRBJ2-1 | . | once | TRBV9 | CASSVGGGRQFF | TGTGCCAGCAGCGTAGGAGGAGGTCGGCAGTTCTTC
TRBJ2-1 | . | . | TRBV18 | CASSPRQGINNEQFF | TGTGCCAGCTCACCACGGCAGGGGATAAACAATGAGCAGTTCTTC
TRBJ2-2 | . | . | TRBV5-1 | CASSLVSEGRGELFF | TGCGCCAGCAGCTTGGTCTCCGAGGGCAGGGGGGAGCTGTTTTTT
TRBJ2-1 | . | . | TRBV27 | CASSLAGTGGDEQFF | TGTGCCAGCAGTTTGGCCGGGACGGGCGGCGATGAGCAGTTCTTC
TRBJ1-1 | . | . | TRBV27 | CASSARMNTEAFF | TGTGCCAGCAGTGCCCGAATGAACACTGAAGCTTTCTTT
TRBJ1-5 | TRBD1 | once | TRBV28 | CASSRDRGVQPQHF | TGTGCCAGCAGTCGAGACAGGGGGGTTCAGCCCCAGCATTTT
TRBJ1-1 | TRBD1 | . | TRBV19 | CASSTNTGAAGAFF | TGTGCCAGTAGTACTAACACAGGGGCCGCCGGCGCTTTCTTT
TRBJ1-2 | . | . | TRBV6-1 | CASSDKGQTNYGYTF | TGTGCCAGCAGTGATAAAGGACAGACTAACTATGGCTACACCTTC
TRBJ2-3 | . | . | TRBV5-8 | CASSPLGGPADTQYF | TGTGCCAGCAGCCCCCTGGGGGGGCCGGCAGATACGCAGTATTTT
TRBJ1-1 | . | . | TRBV7-9 | CASSLLYDEAFF | TGTGCCAGCAGCTTATTGTACGACGAAGCTTTCTTT
TRBJ1-2 | . | . | TRBV7-8 | CASSLQGTNYGYTF | TGTGCCAGCAGCTTACAGGGTACTAACTATGGCTACACCTTC
TRBJ2-2 | . | . | TRBV30 | CAWNGLNTGELFF | TGTGCCTGGAATGGGTTAAACACCGGGGAGCTGTTTTTT
TRBJ2-1 | . | few | TRBV6-1 | CAIAWGSSYNEQFF | TGTGCCATAGCTTGGGGGAGCTCCTACAATGAGCAGTTCTTC
TRBJ2-7 | TRBD1 | . | TRBV6-7 | CASSYRQTGPYEQYF | TGTGCCAGCAGTTACAGGCAGACAGGGCCCTACGAGCAGTACTTC
TRBJ2-1 | TRBD2 | . | TRBV11-3 | CASSLSPRLAGGPHEQFF | TGTGCCAGCAGCTTATCCCCCCGCTTAGCGGGAGGACCTCATGAGCAGTTCTTC